A single sample is the source of the 6 T cell receptor beta chains below, sequenced in a study of cytomegalovirus exposure and HLA in healthy donors. Amplification used 60 Vbeta primers and 13 Jbeta primers. The method was immunoSEQ multiplex PCR; TCRdb's version includes in-frame clones alone and lacks a portion of them. This sample has about 130,000 clones, with 82% found just once. Sequenced sample: PBMCs. These receptors were taken from a boy aged 5-17 years in good health and CMV-seronegative.

The chain links TRBV5-1 to TRBJ1-2; 9 bases match TRBD1. V lost 6 bases, J lost 2 bases, and 5 bases stayed unmatched. CDR1 and CDR2 (germline): SGHRS, YFSETQ. The CDR3 covers 14 residues. The CDR3 DNA is TGCGCCAGCACTCTCGGGACAGGGAACTATGGCTACACCTTC. Protein product: CASTLGTGNYGYTF.

The genes are TRBV5-6 and TRBJ1-1; D is ambiguous. Looked up from germline, CDR1 is SGHDT and CDR2 is YYEEEE. This CDR3 has 16 residues. V was cut by 3 bases and J by 9 bases, with 24 bases left in between. Here the CDR3 reads CASSSREGLQIDQAFF. As DNA, the CDR3 is TGTGCCAGCAGCTCACGGGAAGGACTACAAATTGACCAAGCTTTCTTT.

This clone came up once. The rearrangement joins TRBV29-1 to TRBJ2-1; 11 bases map to TRBD2. This CDR3 has 19 amino acids. Germline CDR1 is SQVTM and CDR2 is ANQGSEA. Germline trimming cut 0 bases from V and 5 bases from J; bases unmatched to any gene: 15. This chain's CDR3 is CSVEDLKLLLAGGDNEQFF. The DNA for the CDR3 is TGCAGCGTTGAAGACCTAAAACTCCTTCTAGCGGGAGGTGACAATGAGCAGTTCTTC.

The chain has TRBV29-1 and TRBJ2-5; the match to TRBD2 covers 7 bases. Trimming removed 7 bases from V and 2 bases from J; junction bases left unmatched: 10. This CDR3 spans 14 amino acids. In germline, CDR1 is SQVTM, CDR2 ANQGSEA. In DNA, the CDR3 is TGCAGCGGCTGCTATCTAGCGGCACAAGAGACCCAGTACTTC. Protein product: CSGCYLAAQETQYF.

The chain carries TRBV7-9 and TRBJ1-3; D unresolved. This CDR3 spans 13 amino acids. Looked up from germline, CDR1 is SEHNR and CDR2 is FQNEAQ (reference sequence). Trimming removed 4 bases at V and 3 bases at J, with 7 bases between. The CDR3 DNA follows: TGTGCCAGCAGCTCTCTCGTTGGAAACACCATATATTTT. Its translation: CASSSLVGNTIYF.

CDR3 in DNA: TGTGCCAGCAGCTTATTGGCAAATACTAACTATGGCTACACCTTC. This sequence encodes CASSLLANTNYGYTF. The chain carries TRBV7-2 and TRBJ1-2; D remains unclear. Deletions cut 2 bases from V and 0 bases from J, with 10 bases between. Germline V CDR1 and CDR2: SGHTA, FQGNSA. The CDR3 is 15 residues long.